This T cell receptor (beta chain) stems from a study of shared clonotypes between healthy human individuals. Data came from immunoSEQ multiplex PCR; TCRdb stores just in-frame clones and leaves some out. The table records 2 million to 2.5 million clones, nearly 97% of them present only once. The CDR3 sequence is 14 residues long. Germline-derived CDR1 and CDR2 are MNHEY and SVGAGI. The V end was cut by 5 bases, the J end by 5 bases, with 16 bases between. J is TRBJ2-7 and V is TRBV6-5; weak D call: TRBD1 (5 bases). The TCR comes from a man aged 18 to 29 in good health. Material for sequencing was naive CD4+ T cells sorted from blood. The subset was: CD45RA+ positively selected. The CDR3 DNA sequence: TGTGCCAGCAGTCGAGGACAAAAGTTGGACGAGCAGTACTTC. Translating it yields CASSRGQKLDEQYF.